These T cell receptor beta chains were read from a single sample in a study of T-cell reconstitution after alpha-beta-depleted transplantation in children. MiXCR, run by TCRdb on the PCR reads, gives a single entry per CDR3 protein. The sample consists of almost 400,000 distinct CDR3 sequences, approximately 20% of them appearing once. Sequenced here: PBMCs from the stem cell graft donor, sampled from the stem cell graft. These receptors all come from a human donor who donated a stem cell graft to a child with acute myeloid leukemia. Both conserved end residues are part of each CDR3. The D gene is left open where the match is weak. A row's size may be missing; if present it is once, few, many or a size class.

>13|TRBV12-3/TRBV12-4|many|TRBJ2-7|TRBD2
CASSPGLSYEQYF
TGTGCCAGCAGCCCGGGACTATCCTACGAGCAGTACTTC
>15|TRBV11-2|many|TRBJ2-6|NA
CASSLVRDGANVLTF
TGTGCCAGCAGCTTAGTCAGGGATGGGGCCAACGTCCTGACTTTC
>16|TRBV5-1|NA|TRBJ2-1|NA
CASSPGVRGPRDEQFF
TGCGCCAGCAGCCCAGGGGTTCGCGGTCCAAGGGATGAGCAGTTCTTC
>16|TRBV27|NA|TRBJ2-1|TRBD2
CASSPLRDYSYNEQFF
TGTGCCAGCAGTCCTCTGCGGGACTACTCCTACAATGAGCAGTTCTTC
>13|TRBV6-1|many|TRBJ2-2|NA
CASNITGRVWLFF
TGTGCCAGCAACATAACTGGGCGGGTTTGGCTGTTTTTT
>15|TRBV28|NA|TRBJ1-2|TRBD1
CASSSHLTGDYGYTF
TGTGCCAGCTCTTCTCACCTAACAGGGGACTATGGCTACACCTTC
>14|TRBV25-1|few|TRBJ2-3|TRBD1
CASSERGLTDTQYF
TGTGCCAGCAGTGAAAGGGGGCTGACAGATACGCAGTATTTT
>17|TRBV9|NA|TRBJ2-6|NA
CASSVRVQPSGANVLTF
TGTGCCAGCAGCGTAAGGGTACAACCCTCTGGGGCCAACGTCCTGACTTTC
>18|TRBV27|NA|TRBJ2-6|NA
CASSLNGAVPTGANVLTF
TGTGCCAGCAGTTTAAATGGGGCAGTTCCCACTGGGGCCAACGTCCTGACTTTC
>13|TRBV20-1|many|TRBJ1-1|TRBD1
CSANLDRDTEAFF
TGCAGTGCTAATCTGGACAGGGACACTGAAGCTTTCTTT
>14|TRBV15|few|TRBJ2-6|NA
CATRSSSGANVLTF
TGTGCCACCAGGTCATCCTCTGGGGCCAACGTCCTGACTTTC
>19|TRBV20-1|many|TRBJ2-1|TRBD2
CSASRLLAGGITFHGEQFF
TGCAGTGCTAGTCGTCTTCTAGCGGGAGGGATCACCTTTCACGGTGAGCAGTTCTTC
>15|TRBV7-9|NA|TRBJ2-7|NA
CASSLEWTPSYEQYF
TGTGCCAGCAGCTTAGAATGGACACCCTCCTACGAGCAGTACTTC
>17|TRBV5-1|NA|TRBJ2-1|NA
CASSLNGGYSSYNEQFF
TGCGCCAGCAGCTTGAACGGCGGTTATAGCTCCTACAATGAGCAGTTCTTC
>15|TRBV10-3|many|TRBJ2-7|NA
CAISGGLNPSYEQYF
TGTGCCATCAGTGGAGGCCTAAACCCTTCCTACGAGCAGTACTTC
>11|TRBV29-1|many|TRBJ2-5|NA
CSVRLLETQYF
TGCAGCGTTCGACTTCTGGAGACCCAGTACTTC
>16|TRBV6-5|few|TRBJ2-6|NA
CASSYSQVSGANVLTF
TGTGCCAGCAGTTACTCCCAGGTCTCTGGGGCCAACGTCCTGACTTTC
>12|TRBV20-1|many|TRBJ2-5|NA
CSARGYQETQYF
TGCAGTGCTAGAGGGTACCAAGAGACCCAGTACTTC
>16|TRBV6-1|few|TRBJ2-5|TRBD2
CASSVGRGRSQETQYF
TGTGCCAGCAGCGTCGGTCGCGGGAGGAGCCAAGAGACCCAGTACTTC
>18|TRBV4-2|many|TRBJ2-2|NA
CASSQENIGQVGTGELFF
TGTGCCAGCAGCCAAGAGAACATCGGGCAAGTGGGCACCGGGGAGCTGTTTTTT
>14|TRBV11-2|NA|TRBJ2-7|TRBD1
CASSLGGQILEQYF
TGTGCCAGCAGCTTAGGGGGACAGATATTAGAGCAGTACTTC
>14|TRBV5-1|NA|TRBJ2-5|TRBD1
CASSSGTVGETQYF
TGCGCCAGCAGCTCTGGGACAGTGGGAGAGACCCAGTACTTC
>12|TRBV7-2|NA|TRBJ2-3|NA
CASRVVADTQYF
TGTGCCAGCAGGGTCGTGGCAGATACGCAGTATTTT
>13|TRBV5-1|few|TRBJ1-3|NA
CASSLGERNTIYF
TGCGCCAGCAGCTTGGGAGAGCGAAACACCATATATTTT
>13|TRBV6-6|once|TRBJ2-7|TRBD2
CASSTSASYEQYF
TGTGCCAGCTCCACTAGCGCTTCCTACGAGCAGTACTTC
>14|TRBV28|NA|TRBJ2-3|TRBD2
CASGERGRTDTQYF
TGTGCCAGCGGAGAGCGGGGACGCACAGATACGCAGTATTTT
>14|TRBV12-3/TRBV12-4|many|TRBJ2-7|TRBD2
CASSPGLAVYEQYF
TGTGCCAGCAGCCCGGGACTAGCCGTCTACGAGCAGTACTTC
>13|TRBV20-1|few|TRBJ2-7|TRBD2
CSARPGGPYEQYF
TGCAGTGCCCGACCGGGAGGGCCTTACGAGCAGTACTTC
>14|TRBV20-1|NA|TRBJ2-5|TRBD2
CSARGGSVLETQYF
TGCAGTGCTAGAGGCGGGAGTGTCCTGGAGACCCAGTACTTC
>12|TRBV10-3|few|TRBJ2-5|NA
CAISEPPGTQYF
TGTGCCATCAGTGAGCCCCCGGGGACCCAGTACTTC
>17|TRBV6-5|NA|TRBJ2-1|NA
CASSCRFGESPFCEQFF
TGTGCCAGCAGTTGTCGTTTTGGCGAATCTCCGTTCTGTGAGCAGTTCTTC
>13|TRBV14|NA|TRBJ1-2|NA
CASRPYTNYGYTF
TGTGCCAGCAGACCCTATACCAACTATGGCTACACCTTC
>16|TRBV18|few|TRBJ2-7|TRBD2
CASSQIAGLPSYEQYF
TGTGCCAGCTCGCAGATAGCGGGACTTCCCTCCTACGAGCAGTACTTC
>13|TRBV5-1|NA|TRBJ2-5|NA
CASNGRAIETQYF
TGCGCCAGCAACGGCAGGGCTATAGAGACCCAGTACTTC
>14|TRBV7-9|many|TRBJ2-7|TRBD1
CASSPTGISYEQYF
TGTGCCAGCAGCCCGACAGGGATCTCCTACGAGCAGTACTTC
>14|TRBV12-3/TRBV12-4|many|TRBJ1-2|NA
CASSPGVTTYGYTF
TGTGCCAGCAGCCCAGGCGTCACGACCTATGGCTACACCTTC
>14|TRBV6-1|few|TRBJ2-5|NA
CASKPDRIKETQYF
TGTGCCAGCAAACCAGACCGGATTAAAGAGACCCAGTACTTC
>15|TRBV29-1|many|TRBJ2-2|TRBD2
CSVEALAGHSGELFF
TGCAGCGTGGAAGCTCTAGCGGGTCATTCCGGGGAGCTGTTTTTT
>15|TRBV12-5|NA|TRBJ2-1|TRBD2
CASGLGTSGRNEQFF
TGTGCTAGTGGTTTGGGAACTAGCGGGAGGAATGAGCAGTTCTTC
>16|TRBV28|few|TRBJ2-2|NA
CASSSPSGLYTGELFF
TGTGCCAGCAGTAGCCCCTCGGGACTGTACACCGGGGAGCTGTTTTTT
>14|TRBV20-1|few|TRBJ2-1|NA
CSARLGVSYNEQFF
TGCAGTGCTAGATTGGGGGTGTCGTACAATGAGCAGTTCTTC
>14|TRBV5-1|NA|TRBJ2-7|NA
CASSLDRAYYEQYF
TGCGCCAGCAGCTTGGACAGAGCCTACTACGAGCAGTACTTC
>15|TRBV10-3|many|TRBJ2-3|TRBD2
CAISEAGARTDTQYF
TGTGCCATCAGTGAGGCGGGAGCTCGCACAGATACGCAGTATTTT